The clone carrying this T cell receptor (beta chain) showed up many times. Its target is unknown. The data derive from a study of T cells in Graves' hyperthyroidism and ophthalmopathy. Study in general: Peripheral blood sampling occurred at initial diagnosis, before any treatment.

There were TCR beta CDR3 regions amplified from RNA transcripts. Using the HTBI primer set, a first-round RT-PCR was run on the TCR CDR3. From the multiplex PCR reads, TCRdb called clonotypes with MiXCR, one entry per CDR3 protein. The sample lists about 840,000 distinct CDR3 sequences, about 38% occurring once. Study-wide results and caveats: Blood shared most expanded thyroid clonotypes above 0.001.

Germline values: CDR1 SQVTM, CDR2 ANQGSEA. CDR3 size: 14 residues. V dropped 6 bases and J dropped 7; count of bases not matched to a gene: 13. Uncontrolled infection, other autoimmune disease, pregnancy or lactation disqualified patients from enrolment. The V and J genes are TRBV29-1 and TRBJ2-7, with TRBD1 matching over 9 bases. Sequenced material: blood. The sequence was obtained from a young man with Graves' hyperthyroidism. The DNA of the CDR3 is TGCAGCGTATCGGGACAGGGAACTCAAGGAGAGCAGTACTTC. Translating gives CSVSGQGTQGEQYF.